Presented here are 11 T cell receptor beta chains from one specimen sequenced in a study of blood T cell repertoires in COVID-19 (dated by TCRdb to 2019 to 2021). The receptor library was made with the immunoSEQ multiplex PCR assay. TCRdb's version of the immuneACCESS table is confined to in-frame rearrangements and falls short of the full clone set. An unresolved V gene accounts for under half of the shortfall where checked; the remainder is of unknown origin. The sample table contains approximately 260,000 clones; only one count was recorded for around 86% of them. Approximately 13% of the sample rests with the top ten. Sequences were obtained from peripheral blood. The receptor set was obtained from a woman aged 55-69 years with active or convalescent COVID-19.

J is TRBJ1-1 and V is TRBV19; D might be TRBD1 (6 bases). Trimming stripped 6 bases from V and 1 base from J, with 12 bases between. Germline V lookup: CDR1 LNHDA, CDR2 SQIVND (reference sequence). This CDR3 region has 14 residues. The CDR3 bases are TGTGCCAGTAGGATACAGGGTCCGAACACTGAAGCTTTCTTT. This codes for CASRIQGPNTEAFF.

The chain has TRBV28 and TRBJ1-5; the D is unclear. V was trimmed by 6 bases and J by 3 bases, leaving 15 bases between them. Germline V gives CDR1 MDHEN, CDR2 SYDVKM. This CDR3 has 15 amino acids. The CDR3 DNA is TGTGCCAGCAGCCGCCCCAACAGAGCCAATCAGCCCCAGCATTTT. Amino acid sequence: CASSRPNRANQPQHF.

This sequence joins TRBV2 and TRBJ2-3; TRBD2 matches 9 bases. The V gene end was trimmed by 6 bases and the J gene end by 0 bases; junction bases not matched to a gene: 7. The CDR3 is made up of 16 amino acids. CDR1 is SNHLY, CDR2 FYNNEI, per germline. The CDR3 DNA reads TGTGCCAGCAGCCCCGGGACTAGCCCTAGCACAGATACGCAGTATTTT. This codes for CASSPGTSPSTDTQYF.

V and J are TRBV29-1 and TRBJ1-2; 11 bases agree with TRBD1. The germline CDR1 and CDR2 sequences are SQVTM and ANQGSEA. CDR3 length equals 19 residues. Trimming took 3 bases from V and 0 from J; bases not matched to a gene: 15. This CDR3 reads CSVDGIRDRGERTNYGYTF. CDR3 nucleotide sequence: TGCAGCGTTGACGGTATAAGGGACAGGGGGGAGCGGACTAACTATGGCTACACCTTC.

The gene calls are TRBV19 and TRBJ1-2; the match to TRBD1 covers 7 bases. Per germline, CDR1 LNHDA and CDR2 SQIVND (reference sequence). The J segment lost 2 bases and the V segment lost 3 bases, leaving 9 bases of the junction unmatched. The CDR3 contains 16 residues. The CDR3 loop reads CASSMVGRDRNYGYTF. The CDR3 DNA reads as TGTGCCAGTAGTATGGTAGGGCGGGACAGAAACTATGGCTACACCTTC.

The V gene is TRBV12-5, the J gene TRBJ2-5, with D uncertain. Trimming removed 4 bases at V and 3 bases at J, with 15 bases between. CDR3 length equals 15 residues. Germline CDR1 reads LGHNT; CDR2 reads FRNRAP. In nucleotides, the CDR3 is TGTGCTAGTGGTTCACTGACCGGGTCCAAAGAGACCCAGTACTTC. Translating it yields CASGSLTGSKETQYF.

This chain uses TRBV7-3 with TRBJ2-1; 8 bases align to TRBD2. The CDR3 has 17 residues. Germline V gives CDR1 SGHTA, CDR2 FQGTGA. V was pared by 2 bases and J by 3 bases, with 9 bases of the junction left unmatched. Written as DNA, the CDR3 is TGTGCCAGCAGCTTATCGGGTTTGGCGGGGGGCTACAATGAGCAGTTCTTC. Its protein product is CASSLSGLAGGYNEQFF.

The V gene is TRBV7-9, the J gene TRBJ1-1; D gene ambiguous. Trimming took off 11 bases at V and 0 bases at J, with 13 bases between the two ends. Germline V gene lookup returns CDR1 SEHNR and CDR2 FQNEAQ (reference sequence). The CDR3 contains 13 residues. CDR3 bases: TGTGCCGCAAGGAGGCATTTGAACACTGAAGCTTTCTTT. The encoded protein is CAARRHLNTEAFF.

J is TRBJ1-5 and V is TRBV19; unclear D gene. This CDR3 region has 13 residues. Germline loops: CDR1 LNHDA, CDR2 SQIVND (reference sequence). V dropped 1 base and J dropped 7 bases, with 8 bases sitting between them. CDR3 in amino acids: CASSIGVRQPQHF. CDR3 bases: TGTGCCAGTAGTATAGGTGTGCGACAGCCCCAGCATTTT.

V and J are TRBV12-3 or TRBV12-4 and TRBJ1-1, with D hard to call. CDR3 size: 13 residues. V lost 4 bases and J lost 1, with 7 bases in between. The CDR3 reads CASSWNRNTEAFF. CDR3 nucleotide sequence: TGTGCCAGCAGTTGGAACAGGAACACTGAAGCTTTCTTT.

The genes are TRBV2 and TRBJ2-7; TRBD1 agrees at 8 bases. The CDR3 is 18 residues long. Trimming took 6 bases from V and 4 from J; bases not matched to a gene: 20. Germline V gene lookup returns CDR1 SNHLY and CDR2 FYNNEI. CDR3 in DNA: TGTGCCAGCAGAGACACCCCCGCCGCAGGGGGCTCCCTTTACGAGCAGTACTTC. The encoded protein is CASRDTPAAGGSLYEQYF.